These 20 T cell receptor beta chains were all obtained from the same sample, sequenced in a study of T cell repertoires in cytomegalovirus infection. These receptors are not linked to any known antigen. TCRdb ran MiXCR on the reads and lists one entry per CDR3 protein. The sample lists some 590,000 distinct CDR3 sequences; approximately 40% were seen once. The input for sequencing was cultured PBMCs, taken from culture after CMV antigen stimulation. These receptors originate from a human donor in good health (CMV status not recorded). Some clones in this sample may be carry-over from other donors' samples.

J is TRBJ2-7 and V is TRBV11-2; no clear D. The CDR3 consists of 15 residues. Trimming left V 4 bases short and J 2 bases short, with 15 bases between. Germline values: CDR1 SGHAT, CDR2 FQNNGV. This CDR3 is CASSSLIQLTYEQYF. CDR3 in DNA: TGTGCCAGCAGCTCCCTCATCCAGCTCACCTACGAGCAGTACTTC.

The chain links TRBV7-2 to TRBJ2-7, with D perhaps TRBD1 (5 bases). The germline V and J ends were trimmed by 1 base and 2 bases, with 12 bases remaining between them. Germline lookup yields CDR1 SGHTA and CDR2 FQGNSA. The CDR3 contains 15 residues. The CDR3: CASSLVSQGAYEQYF. The CDR3 bases are TGTGCCAGCAGCTTAGTATCGCAGGGCGCCTACGAGCAGTACTTC. Together with reference TRBV7-2 and TRBJ2-7, the CDR3 gives the full variable domain: GAGVSQSPSNKVTEKGKDVELRCDPISGHTALYWYRQSLGQGLEFLIYFQGNSAPDKSGLPSDRFSAERTGGSVSTLTIQRTQQEDSAVYLCASSLVSQGAYEQYFGPGTRLTVT.

The chain joins TRBV9 to TRBJ2-1; 10 bases align to TRBD1. The CDR3 has 16 residues. V was pared by 4 bases and J by 7 bases, with 11 bases of the junction left unmatched. Germline V gene lookup returns CDR1 SGDLS and CDR2 YYNGEE. The CDR3 loop is CASSLPSGQGTNEQFF. The DNA of the CDR3 is TGTGCCAGCAGCCTGCCCTCGGGACAGGGGACAAATGAGCAGTTCTTC. Variable domain in full (rest from reference TRBV9 and TRBJ2-1): DSGVTQTPKHLITATGQRVTLRCSPRSGDLSVYWYQQSLDQGLQFLIQYYNGEERAKGNILERFSAQQFPDLHSELNLSSLELGDSALYFCASSLPSGQGTNEQFFGPGTRLTVL.

A single count supports this clonotype. This rearrangement joins TRBV2 to TRBJ1-1; no definite D call. The germline V and J ends were trimmed by 6 bases and 1 base, with 12 bases remaining between them. Germline loops: CDR1 SNHLY, CDR2 FYNNEI. This CDR3 region has 14 residues. Here the CDR3 DNA reads TGTGCCAGCAGGGGAGGGCTATGGAACACTGAAGCTTTCTTT. Translated, it gives CASRGGLWNTEAFF.

This clonotype was found a few times. The J gene is TRBJ2-3, the V gene TRBV7-2; 7 bases are shared with TRBD2. Germline CDR1 reads SGHTA; CDR2 reads FQGNSA. This CDR3 region has 16 residues. V lost 5 bases, J lost 5 bases, and 13 bases stayed unmatched. Written as DNA, the CDR3 is TGTGCCAGCAGCCCCGAGGTCGGGGGGTATATAGATACGCAGTATTTT. Translation gives CASSPEVGGYIDTQYF.

This clonotype showed up just a few times. As DNA, the CDR3 is TGTGCCAGCAGTCCCGGCGGAGGAATCCTCTTTGGGGCCAACGTCCTGACTTTC. This gives the protein CASSPGGGILFGANVLTF. The chain carries TRBV12-3 or TRBV12-4 and TRBJ2-6; perhaps TRBD2 as D (5 bases). The CDR3 runs 18 residues. The ends were cut back, 5 bases at V and 3 bases at J, with 20 bases in the middle.

This clonotype was recorded a few times. The chain is built from TRBV7-2 and TRBJ2-3, with D unresolved. The germline CDR1 and CDR2 sequences are SGHTA and FQGNSA. Trimming shortened V by 4 bases and J by 6 bases, and 11 bases separated the two germline ends. The CDR3 extends over 13 amino acids. CDR3 residues: CASSSPHRDTQYF. CDR3 in DNA: TGTGCCAGCAGCTCCCCCCACCGTGATACGCAGTATTTT.

The V and J genes are TRBV7-6 and TRBJ2-1; TRBD1 aligns across 7 bases. J was trimmed by 7 bases and V by 4 bases; bases with no gene match: 4. CDR3 length: 13 residues. Per the germline V gene, CDR1 is SGHVS and CDR2 is FNYEAQ. CDR3 protein: CASSWGQINEQFF. The DNA of the CDR3 is TGTGCCAGCAGCTGGGGACAGATTAATGAGCAGTTCTTC.

This clonotype was found a few times. The rearrangement uses TRBV6-1 and TRBJ1-3; D not resolved. The CDR3 consists of 13 residues. V was trimmed by 6 bases and J by 0 bases, leaving 6 bases between them. Per germline, CDR1 MNHNS and CDR2 SASEGT. CDR3 DNA: TGTGCCAGCAGAACATACTCTGGAAACACCATATATTTT. It specifies CASRTYSGNTIYF.

The gene calls are TRBV6-2 or TRBV6-3 and TRBJ2-5; D not resolved. Trimming cost V 4 bases and J 5 bases, with 14 bases left between them. Germline lookup yields CDR1 MNHEY and CDR2 SVGEGT. The CDR3 length is 14 residues. CDR3 residues: CASSSTRIGETQYF. CDR3 DNA: TGTGCCAGCAGTTCGACAAGGATTGGGGAGACCCAGTACTTC.

This rearrangement joins TRBV12-3 or TRBV12-4 to TRBJ2-7; tentative D call: TRBD2 (6 bases). CDR3 size: 18 residues. V lost 6 bases to trimming and J lost 0 bases, with 24 bases between them. Here the CDR3 DNA reads TGTGCCAGCAGCCCGCCCTTGCGGAGGGCGGCAAGCTCCTACGAGCAGTACTTC. Protein: CASSPPLRRAASSYEQYF.

V and J are TRBV7-2 and TRBJ2-1, with 15 bases aligning to TRBD2. Germline trimming cut 2 bases from V and 7 bases from J; bases unmatched to any gene: 6. Germline V gives CDR1 SGHTA, CDR2 FQGNSA. The CDR3 totals 17 residues. CDR3 in DNA: TGTGCCAGCAGCTTAAGGACTAGCGGGAGGGTCGGGAATGAGCAGTTCTTC. It encodes CASSLRTSGRVGNEQFF.

The chain recombines TRBV5-4 with TRBJ1-2; 10 bases match TRBD1. With 3 bases clipped from V and 8 bases from J, the junction kept 10 bases outside the gene matches. CDR3 length: 15 amino acids. Germline V gene sequence: CDR1 SGHNT, CDR2 YYREEE (reference sequence). CDR3 nucleotides: TGTGCCAGCAGCTCCCTCCGGGACAGGGGCCAAGGCTACACCTTC. It yields the protein CASSSLRDRGQGYTF.

This chain connects TRBV7-1 to TRBJ2-7, with TRBD2 identical over 11 bases. TRBV7-1 is flagged as an ORF with uncertain function. Trimming removed 5 bases from V and 5 bases from J; junction bases left unmatched: 8. The CDR3 is 15 residues long. In DNA, the CDR3 is TGTGCCAGCAGCGCACTAGCGGGAGAAAACCACGAGCAGTACTTC. Protein sequence: CASSALAGENHEQYF.

This clonotype turned up a few times. This chain joins TRBV7-9 and TRBJ2-1; TRBD1 matches at 7 bases. J was trimmed by 0 bases and V by 6 bases; bases with no gene match: 8. The CDR3 has 16 residues. Germline V gene data show CDR1 as SEHNR and CDR2 as FQNEAQ (reference sequence). The CDR3 protein is CASSSGQSSSYNEQFF. CDR3 nucleotide sequence: TGTGCCAGCAGTTCGGGACAGTCGAGCTCCTACAATGAGCAGTTCTTC.

The genes are TRBV19 and TRBJ1-5; maybe TRBD1 (5 bases). V dropped 4 bases and J dropped 2 bases, with 12 bases sitting between them. CDR1 and CDR2 (germline): LNHDA, SQIVND (reference sequence). This CDR3 comprises 15 residues. For the CDR3, the DNA is TGTGCCAGTAGTACGGGGCAGCCAGGCAATCAGCCCCAGCATTTT. Protein: CASSTGQPGNQPQHF.

The V and J genes are TRBV7-8 and TRBJ2-5; maybe TRBD1 (6 bases). Trimming pared 1 base from V and 5 bases from J, leaving 14 bases between. The germline V gene has CDR1 SGHVS and CDR2 FQNEAQ. The CDR3 consists of 15 residues. CDR3 residues: CASSLENRVPETQYF. CDR3 nucleotides: TGTGCCAGCAGCTTAGAGAACAGGGTTCCGGAGACCCAGTACTTC. Complete variable domain (other parts from reference TRBV7-8 and TRBJ2-5): GAGVSQSPRYKVAKRGQDVALRCDPISGHVSLFWYQQALGQGPEFLTYFQNEAQLDKSGLPSDRFFAERPEGSVSTLKIQRTQQEDSAVYLCASSLENRVPETQYFGPGTRLLVL.

There are a few counts of this clonotype. This chain connects TRBV12-3 or TRBV12-4 to TRBJ2-7, with a possible D match to TRBD2 (5 bases). Trimming removed 5 bases from V and 4 bases from J, with 9 bases in between. This CDR3 spans 12 amino acids. The CDR3 coding sequence is TGTGCCAGCAGTATCCCGGGGTACGAGCAGTACTTC. Residues: CASSIPGYEQYF.

The chain employs TRBV4-1 and TRBJ1-3; D not resolved. Trimming stripped 3 bases from V and 4 bases from J, with 16 bases between. CDR3 length: 16 amino acids. Germline CDR1 MGHRA, CDR2 YSYEKL. In DNA form, the CDR3 reads TGCGCCAGCAGCCACGGATCCGACCCCCGGGGAAACACCATATATTTT. Protein: CASSHGSDPRGNTIYF.

This chain joins TRBV2 and TRBJ1-2, with TRBD1 as a possible D gene (5 bases). V lost 8 bases and J 4 bases, leaving 17 bases between the germline ends. This CDR3 has 14 residues. Germline V gene lookup returns CDR1 SNHLY and CDR2 FYNNEI. As DNA, the CDR3 is TGTGCCAGCGTAGGGGAGCCAACGGGCTATGGCTACACCTTC. Translating it yields CASVGEPTGYGYTF.